This paragraph reports one TCR beta chain. This record comes from a study of cytomegalovirus exposure and HLA in healthy donors. In the study overall: According to later analysis, the same platform produced the roughly 120 validation and under 700 first-cohort repertoires.

Germline V gene lookup returns CDR1 MNHNS and CDR2 SASEGT. V was trimmed by 10 bases and J by 4 bases, leaving 16 bases between them. The CDR3 spans 13 residues. Data came from immunoSEQ multiplex PCR; TCRdb stores just in-frame clones and leaves some out. The data hold some 98,000 clones, with around nine tenths observed a single time. Sequencing used PBMCs. This clonotype was sampled from a woman aged 25 to 39 in good health and CMV-seronegative. The chain combines TRBV6-1 with TRBJ1-2; perhaps TRBD1 as D (5 bases). In DNA, the CDR3 is TGTGCCATCACGGTAGGGGTTGGCTATGGCTACACCTTC. Translated, it gives CAITVGVGYGYTF.